This is a list of T cell receptor beta chains from one sample in a study of cytomegalovirus exposure and HLA in healthy donors. The table came from immunoSEQ multiplex PCR; TCRdb's copy has only in-frame clones and leaves some out. The sample has under 130,000 clones, more than 60% seen once. The specimen was PBMCs. These receptors originate from a male donor in good health and CMV-seronegative. Each CDR3 is given with its conserved first and last residue. A D gene is named only where the DNA matches it firmly. Only part of the rows carry a size: once, few, many, or a class if the clone is expanded.

clone size | D gene | J gene | V gene | CDR3 protein | CDR3 DNA
. | TRBD1 | TRBJ2-7 | TRBV5-6 | CASSLVGTGYYEQYF | TGTGCCAGCAGCTTGGTCGGGACAGGCTACTACGAGCAGTACTTC
. | . | TRBJ1-2 | TRBV20-1 | CSARERGGYTF | TGCAGTGCTAGAGAAAGGGGTGGCTACACCTTC
. | . | TRBJ2-3 | TRBV9 | CASSVEGGSITQYF | TGTGCCAGCAGCGTGGAGGGGGGGTCCATCACGCAGTATTTT
. | . | TRBJ2-3 | TRBV19 | CASRKDRRTDTQYF | TGTGCCAGTAGGAAAGACAGGCGCACAGATACGCAGTATTTT
. | . | TRBJ1-1 | TRBV30 | CAWSVGATEAFF | TGTGCCTGGAGTGTAGGGGCCACTGAAGCTTTCTTT
. | TRBD2 | TRBJ2-1 | TRBV6-4 | CASSTSSGRNEQFF | TGTGCCAGCAGCACCTCTAGCGGGAGAAATGAGCAGTTCTTC
. | TRBD2 | TRBJ2-2 | TRBV7-7 | CASSPTSGNTGELFF | TGTGCTAGCAGTCCCACTAGCGGGAACACCGGGGAGCTGTTTTTT
once | TRBD1 | TRBJ2-7 | TRBV19 | CASSRDRKYEQYF | TGTGCCAGTAGCCGGGACAGAAAATACGAGCAGTACTTC
. | TRBD1 | TRBJ2-7 | TRBV28 | CASSLWTRGHEQYF | TGTGCCAGCAGTTTATGGACCAGGGGGCACGAGCAGTACTTC
. | . | TRBJ1-1 | TRBV4-2 | CASSQSRGEAFF | TGTGCCAGCAGCCAATCCCGGGGTGAAGCTTTCTTT
. | . | TRBJ1-5 | TRBV21-1 | CAQEVAECLPQHF | TGTGCCCAGGAGGTAGCGGAGTGCTTGCCCCAGCATTTT
. | . | TRBJ2-2 | TRBV7-8 | CASSSNRVSGDTGELFF | TGTGCCAGCAGCTCCAACAGGGTATCGGGCGACACCGGGGAGCTGTTTTTT
. | TRBD1 | TRBJ2-7 | TRBV5-4 | CASSLTGGDEQYF | TGTGCCAGCAGCTTAACAGGGGGCGACGAGCAGTACTTC
few | . | TRBJ2-3 | TRBV30 | CAWTSGQGRGTDTQYF | TGTGCCTGGACCAGCGGGCAGGGTCGGGGCACAGATACGCAGTATTTT
. | . | TRBJ2-1 | TRBV7-9 | CASSRPLGSYNEQFF | TGTGCCAGCAGCCGTCCCCTCGGCTCCTACAATGAGCAGTTCTTC
few | . | TRBJ1-2 | TRBV5-1 | CASSRENQNYGYTF | TGCGCCAGCAGCCGAGAAAACCAAAACTATGGCTACACCTTC
. | . | TRBJ2-1 | TRBV9 | CASSPRPADEQFF | TGTGCCAGCAGTCCTCGGCCGGCGGATGAGCAGTTCTTC